This T cell receptor (beta chain) was captured by sequencing in a study of metastatic and nonmetastatic thyroid tumors. Note on this clone: Its specificity is unknown.

Study-wide results and caveats: Significantly greater TCR beta diversity was reportedly found in malignant thyroid tumors than in benign nodules (in blood and tumor).

Looked up from germline, CDR1 is SGHVS and CDR2 is FQNEAQ. Trimming stripped 5 bases from V and 8 bases from J, with 19 bases between. The CDR3 consists of 15 residues. TCRdb reprocessed the PCR reads via MiXCR. The sample gives 15,000 or so clones, roughly 31% of which show up once; roughly 10% is in the top ten. Patients underwent thyroid surgery, and none had received any treatment before it. This clonotype was obtained from a female donor with papillary thyroid cancer or a benign thyroid nodule (not recorded which). Some clones in this sample may be carry-over from other donors' samples. The sequenced sample consisted of blood. The chain uses TRBV7-8 and TRBJ2-1; D gene ambiguous. CDR3 sequence (DNA): TGTGCCAGCAGCCATACGGTCAAAACTATCGATGAGCAGTTCTTC. It codes for CASSHTVKTIDEQFF. The full variable domain, in which reference TRBV7-8 and TRBJ2-1 provide the parts outside the CDR3, is GAGVSQSPRYKVAKRGQDVALRCDPISGHVSLFWYQQALGQGPEFLTYFQNEAQLDKSGLPSDRFFAERPEGSVSTLKIQRTQQEDSAVYLCASSHTVKTIDEQFFGPGTRLTVL.